One and the same sample provided the 15 T cell receptor beta chains below, sequenced in a study of Graves' ophthalmopathy and Graves' hyperthyroidism. Transcripts of RNA were the source for amplifying TCR beta CDR3 regions. RT-PCR was first run with HTBI primers, then multiplex PCR in a second round. MiXCR, run by TCRdb on the multiplex PCR reads, gives a single entry per CDR3 protein. The sample lists about 620,000 distinct CDR3 sequences, 20% to 25% occurring once. Sequenced: peripheral blood. The source of these receptors is a woman under 30 with stable Graves' hyperthyroidism. Some clones in this sample may be carry-over from other donors' samples.

This clonotype was seen repeatedly, ten times or more. This chain uses TRBV5-1 with TRBJ2-7; TRBD2 aligns across 7 bases. Losses at the gene ends were 1 base for V and 2 bases for J; bases not matched to a gene: 6. The CDR3 is 15 residues long. Germline-derived CDR1 and CDR2 are SGHRS and YFSETQ. The CDR3 reads CASSLISSGTYEQYF. The CDR3 DNA is TGCGCCAGCAGCTTGATTTCTAGCGGAACCTACGAGCAGTACTTC.

The gene calls are TRBV2 and TRBJ1-5, with TRBD1 matching 9 bases. The CDR3 runs to 16 residues. V lost 0 bases and J lost 6; bases outside the gene matches: 6. Germline V CDR1 and CDR2: SNHLY, FYNNEI. CDR3 region: CASSEAPGQGSQPQHF. DNA of the CDR3: TGTGCCAGCAGTGAAGCACCGGGACAGGGCTCTCAGCCCCAGCATTTT.

The sample holds many counts of this clonotype. This sequence joins TRBV4-1 and TRBJ2-7; D may be TRBD2 (6 bases). The CDR3 sequence is 16 residues long. Germline V CDR1 and CDR2: MGHRA, YSYEKL. V lost 0 bases and J lost 4, with 16 bases in between. In DNA form, the CDR3 reads TGCGCCAGCAGCCAAGATCAGGTTAGCGGATTTTACGAGCAGTACTTC. Its translation is CASSQDQVSGFYEQYF.

This clonotype was seen many times. The chain links TRBV7-6 to TRBJ2-5, with 7 bases aligning to TRBD2. The CDR3 covers 13 residues. The V gene's germline CDR1 is SGHVS and CDR2 FNYEAQ. V lost 5 bases, J lost 4 bases, and 4 bases stayed unmatched. The CDR3 spells CASSPRLAETQYF. As DNA, the CDR3 is TGTGCCAGCAGCCCTCGACTAGCAGAGACCCAGTACTTC. The whole variable domain, filled in from reference TRBV7-6 and TRBJ2-5, reads GAGVSQSPRYKVTKRGQDVALRCDPISGHVSLYWYRQALGQGPEFLTYFNYEAQQDKSGLPNDRFSAERPEGSISTLTIQRTEQRDSAMYRCASSPRLAETQYFGPGTRLLVL.

In this sample, this clonotype turned up a few times. The V and J genes are TRBV28 and TRBJ1-1, with 9 bases lining up with TRBD1. The CDR3 loop spans 15 amino acids. Germline V gene lookup returns CDR1 MDHEN and CDR2 SYDVKM. V lost 7 bases to trimming and J lost 2 bases; unmatched junction nucleotides: 8. The CDR3: CASTPDRGRNTEAFF. In DNA form, the CDR3 reads TGTGCCAGCACCCCGGACAGGGGTCGTAACACTGAAGCTTTCTTT.

V usage is TRBV30 and J usage is TRBJ1-5; the match to TRBD1 covers 10 bases. CDR3 length: 14 amino acids. Germline values: CDR1 GTSNPN, CDR2 SVGIG (reference sequence). The V and J ends lost 4 bases and 6 bases, in that order; junction bases with no gene match: 6. The CDR3 DNA sequence: TGTGCCTGGACCTGGGGACAGGGGTGTCAGCCCCAGCATTTT. It encodes CAWTWGQGCQPQHF.

In its sample, this clonotype was seen many times. The V call is TRBV6-1, the J call TRBJ1-5, with D possibly TRBD1 on 6 matching bases. V was pared by 1 base and J by 15 bases, with 19 bases between. The CDR3 contains 14 residues. The germline V gene has CDR1 MNHNS and CDR2 SASEGT. CDR3 loop: CASSEDVGGLGGHF. CDR3 bases: TGTGCCAGCAGTGAAGACGTGGGGGGGCTGGGAGGGCATTTT.

This clonotype was seen repeatedly, ten times or more. The rearrangement uses TRBV10-3 and TRBJ1-2; D uncertain. The CDR3 runs to 17 residues. V lost 1 base, J lost 4 bases, and 19 bases lay in between. Germline-derived CDR1 and CDR2 are ENHRY and SYGVKD. The CDR3 sequence: CAISELSTGRRLYGYTF. DNA of the CDR3: TGTGCCATCAGTGAGTTATCTACGGGCAGACGCCTCTATGGCTACACCTTC.

This clonotype was counted a few times. A clone one base away is much larger, so this may be a read error. The J gene is TRBJ2-2, the V gene TRBV12-3 or TRBV12-4; tentatively, D is TRBD1 (5 bases). The V and J ends lost 6 bases and 4 bases respectively, with 9 bases between them. This CDR3 is 13 amino acids long. The CDR3 sequence: CASSVGATGELFF. Written as DNA, the CDR3 is TGTGCCAGCAGCGTAGGGGCCACCGGGGAGCTGTTTTTT.

This clonotype has at least ten counts. V is TRBV7-2 and J is TRBJ2-7; TRBD2 aligns across 8 bases. J lost 3 bases, V lost 2 bases, and 6 bases had no gene match. The CDR3 length is 15 residues. Germline CDR1 is SGHTA and CDR2 is FQGNSA. DNA of the CDR3: TGTGCCAGCAGCTTAATGGGACTAGACAGCTACGAGCAGTACTTC. Its translation is CASSLMGLDSYEQYF.

In its sample, this clonotype was seen many times. The chain joins TRBV12-3 or TRBV12-4 to TRBJ2-7, with TRBD1 matching 10 bases. Unmatched junction bases numbered 8, after V lost 6 bases and J lost 3 bases. There are 15 residues in the CDR3. Written as DNA, the CDR3 is TGTGCCAGCAGCCAGAGACAGGGGGCGCGCTACGAGCAGTACTTC. Translating gives CASSQRQGARYEQYF.

V gene TRBV12-3 or TRBV12-4 combines with J gene TRBJ1-5; unclear D gene. This CDR3 spans 13 amino acids. Trimming took off 6 bases at V and 2 bases at J, with 8 bases between the two ends. The CDR3: CASRTAGNQPQHF. DNA for the CDR3: TGTGCCAGCAGGACCGCGGGCAATCAGCCCCAGCATTTT.

This clonotype was seen repeatedly, ten times or more. This chain links TRBV20-1 with TRBJ2-5; 8 positions match TRBD1. The CDR3 contains 14 residues. Germline V lookup: CDR1 DFQATT, CDR2 SNEGSKA (reference sequence). V lost 6 bases and J lost 3; bases outside the gene matches: 9. The DNA of the CDR3 is TGCAGTGCGCATAGGACAGGGCTAAAAGAGACCCAGTACTTC. It is translated as CSAHRTGLKETQYF.

This clonotype was detected a few times. The chain carries TRBV6-1 and TRBJ2-7; no clear D gene. V was pared by 7 bases and J by 4 bases, with 14 bases between. Looked up from germline, CDR1 is MNHNS and CDR2 is SASEGT. The CDR3 is made up of 13 amino acids. For the CDR3, the DNA is TGTGCCAGCAAATCCGGCCCCCTTTACGAGCAGTACTTC. This encodes CASKSGPLYEQYF.

This clonotype was found a few times. V usage is TRBV12-3 or TRBV12-4 and J usage is TRBJ2-7; D may be TRBD1 (5 bases). CDR3 length: 14 residues. The V end lost 1 base, the J end lost 7 bases, and 14 bases lay between the germline ends. The CDR3 sequence: CASSLEGNTLEQYF. CDR3 nucleotide sequence: TGTGCCAGCAGTTTAGAGGGGAACACTCTGGAGCAGTACTTC.